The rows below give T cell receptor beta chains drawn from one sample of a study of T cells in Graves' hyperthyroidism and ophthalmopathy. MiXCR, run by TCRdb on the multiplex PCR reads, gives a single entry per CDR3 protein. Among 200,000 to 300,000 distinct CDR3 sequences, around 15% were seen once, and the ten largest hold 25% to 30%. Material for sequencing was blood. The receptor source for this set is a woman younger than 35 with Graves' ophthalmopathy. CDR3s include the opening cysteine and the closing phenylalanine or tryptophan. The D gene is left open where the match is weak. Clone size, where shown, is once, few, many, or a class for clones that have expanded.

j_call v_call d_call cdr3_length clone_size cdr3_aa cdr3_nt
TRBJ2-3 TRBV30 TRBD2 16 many CACRQRGGTSTDTQYF TGTGCCTGCCGGCAGCGGGGGGGCACTAGCACAGATACGCAGTATTTT
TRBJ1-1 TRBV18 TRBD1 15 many CASSVSQGQARGAFF TGTGCCAGCTCGGTCTCCCAAGGACAGGCCCGAGGAGCTTTCTTT
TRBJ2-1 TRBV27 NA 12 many CASSLDNNEQFF TGTGCCAGCAGTTTGGACAACAATGAGCAGTTCTTC
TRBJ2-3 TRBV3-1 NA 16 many CASSHAPQGRADTQYF TGTGCCAGCAGCCACGCCCCACAGGGTAGGGCAGATACGCAGTATTTT
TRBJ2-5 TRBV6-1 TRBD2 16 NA CASSKRLAGGSETQYF TGTGCCAGCAGTAAAAGACTAGCGGGAGGATCGGAGACCCAGTACTTC
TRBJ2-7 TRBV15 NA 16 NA CATSRPRDGLFHEQYF TGTGCCACCAGCAGACCCCGGGACGGCCTTTTTCACGAGCAGTACTTC
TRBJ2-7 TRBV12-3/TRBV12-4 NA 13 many CASLNPPSYEQYF TGTGCCAGCCTAAACCCCCCCTCCTACGAGCAGTACTTC
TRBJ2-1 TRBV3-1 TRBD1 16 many CASSHGDRGQYNEQFF TGTGCCAGCAGCCACGGAGACAGGGGGCAGTACAATGAGCAGTTCTTC
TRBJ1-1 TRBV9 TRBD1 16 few CASSVESRTGNTEAFF TGTGCCAGCAGCGTAGAATCCCGGACAGGGAACACTGAAGCTTTCTTT
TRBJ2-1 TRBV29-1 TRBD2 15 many CSAGGWSGRFDEQFF TGCAGCGCCGGGGGGTGGAGCGGGAGGTTCGATGAGCAGTTCTTC
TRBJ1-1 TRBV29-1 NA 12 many CSVTQANTEAFF TGCAGCGTTACCCAGGCGAACACTGAAGCTTTCTTT
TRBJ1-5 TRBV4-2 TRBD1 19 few CASSQRLETGEFRDQPQHF TGTGCCAGCAGCCAGAGGTTAGAGACAGGGGAGTTCAGGGATCAGCCCCAGCATTTT
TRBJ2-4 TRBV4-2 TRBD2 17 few CASSQDTSGGPKNIQYF TGTGCCAGCAGCCAGGATACTAGCGGGGGACCAAAAAACATTCAGTACTTC
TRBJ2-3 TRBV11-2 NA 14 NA CASSPQGRGDTQYF TGTGCCAGCAGCCCACAGGGGAGGGGAGATACGCAGTATTTT
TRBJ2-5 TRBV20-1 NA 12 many CSARVDVASQYF TGCAGTGCTAGAGTCGACGTGGCTTCCCAGTACTTC
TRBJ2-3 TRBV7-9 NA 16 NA CASSLLGGRGTDTQYF TGTGCCAGCAGCTTACTCGGGGGTCGGGGCACAGATACGCAGTATTTT
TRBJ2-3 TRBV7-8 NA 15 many CASSLLVSETDTQYF TGTGCCAGCAGCTTACTTGTTAGCGAGACAGATACGCAGTATTTT
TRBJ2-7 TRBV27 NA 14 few CASGLAASSYEQYF TGTGCCAGCGGATTAGCGGCAAGCTCCTACGAGCAGTACTTC
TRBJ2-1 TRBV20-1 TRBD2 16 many CSAIGTSGSSYNEQFF TGCAGTGCGATCGGGACTAGCGGGAGCTCCTACAATGAGCAGTTCTTC
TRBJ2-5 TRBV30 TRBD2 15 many CAWRNQRGGRETQYF TGTGCCTGGAGGAATCAGCGGGGGGGCCGGGAGACCCAGTACTTC
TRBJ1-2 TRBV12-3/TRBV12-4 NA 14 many CASSLTPGGYGYTF TGTGCCAGCAGTTTGACTCCGGGTGGATATGGCTACACCTTC
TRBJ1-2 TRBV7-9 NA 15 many CASSLPSLKGHGYTF TGTGCCAGCAGCCTTCCCAGCCTCAAGGGCCATGGCTACACCTTC
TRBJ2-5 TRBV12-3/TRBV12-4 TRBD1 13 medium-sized CASRKTGEETQYF TGTGCCAGCAGAAAGACAGGGGAGGAGACCCAGTACTTC
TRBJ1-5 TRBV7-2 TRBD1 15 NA CASSSTGGSYQPQHF TGTGCCAGCAGCTCAACAGGGGGCAGCTATCAGCCCCAGCATTTT
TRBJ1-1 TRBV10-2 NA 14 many CASRLGGLNTEAFF TGCGCCAGCCGGCTCGGGGGTCTTAACACTGAAGCTTTCTTT
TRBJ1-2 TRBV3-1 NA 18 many CASSQDLARGHGIYGYTF TGTGCCAGCAGCCAAGATCTCGCGAGGGGTCACGGGATCTATGGCTACACCTTC
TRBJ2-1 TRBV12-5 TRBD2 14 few CASGPGGSYNEQFF TGTGCTAGTGGTCCGGGGGGGTCCTACAATGAGCAGTTCTTC
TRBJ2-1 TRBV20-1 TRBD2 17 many CSARIRGSGRVYNEQFF TGCAGTGCTAGAATCCGAGGGAGCGGGAGGGTCTACAATGAGCAGTTCTTC
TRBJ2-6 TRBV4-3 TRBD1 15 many CASSLQGAGANVLTF TGCGCCAGCAGCCTACAGGGGGCTGGGGCCAACGTCCTGACTTTC
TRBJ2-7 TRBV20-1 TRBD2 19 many CSAPRDWLAGGPSRGEQYF TGCAGTGCCCCGAGGGATTGGCTAGCGGGAGGGCCTTCTCGGGGCGAGCAGTACTTC
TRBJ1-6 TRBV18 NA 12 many CASSPPNAPLHF TGTGCCAGCTCACCACCGAACGCACCCCTCCACTTT
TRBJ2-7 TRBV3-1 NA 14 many CASSQARSSYEQYF TGTGCCAGCAGCCAAGCCAGGAGCTCCTACGAGCAGTACTTC
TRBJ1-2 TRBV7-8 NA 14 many CASSPDSRNYGYTF TGTGCCAGCAGCCCGGACAGCAGGAACTATGGCTACACCTTC
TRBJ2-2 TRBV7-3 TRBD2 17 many CASSPTPGLADTGELFF TGTGCCAGCAGCCCAACCCCTGGACTAGCGGACACCGGGGAGCTGTTTTTT
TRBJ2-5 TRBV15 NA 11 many CATSTKETQYF TGTGCCACCAGCACCAAAGAGACCCAGTACTTC
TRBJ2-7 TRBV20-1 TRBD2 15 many CSARRPGLASYEQYF TGCAGTGCTAGACGACCGGGACTAGCATCCTACGAGCAGTACTTC
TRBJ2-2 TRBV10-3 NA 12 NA CANGLNTGELFF TGTGCCAACGGACTCAACACCGGGGAGCTGTTTTTT
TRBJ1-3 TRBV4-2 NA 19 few CASSLGNIGQSNSGNTIYF TGTGCCAGCAGCCTCGGAAATATCGGACAGTCCAACTCTGGAAACACCATATATTTT
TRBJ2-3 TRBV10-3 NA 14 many CAITTDPSVNTQYF TGTGCCATCACCACGGACCCCAGCGTAAATACGCAGTATTTT
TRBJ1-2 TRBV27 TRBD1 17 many CASSLGVGGQGVVGYTF TGTGCCAGCAGTTTAGGGGTTGGCGGACAGGGGGTTGTCGGCTACACCTTC
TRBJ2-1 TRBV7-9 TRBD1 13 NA CASSPTGTGGSFF TGTGCCAGCAGCCCTACTGGGACAGGGGGTTCGTTCTTC
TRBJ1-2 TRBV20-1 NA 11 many CSASALGGYTF TGCAGTGCTAGTGCGTTGGGGGGCTACACCTTC
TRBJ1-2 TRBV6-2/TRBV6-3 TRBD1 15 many CASSYPTQGAGGYTF TGTGCCAGCAGTTATCCTACACAGGGGGCCGGGGGCTACACCTTC
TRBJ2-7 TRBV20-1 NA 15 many CSARDMTASAYEQYF TGCAGTGCTAGAGATATGACAGCTTCAGCCTACGAGCAGTACTTC
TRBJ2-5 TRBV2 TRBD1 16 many CASSRQGPLSQETQYF TGTGCCAGCAGTCGACAGGGGCCGCTCTCTCAAGAGACCCAGTACTTC
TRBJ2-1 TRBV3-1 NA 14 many CASSQRRVLNEQFF TGTGCCAGCAGCCAGCGCAGGGTTCTCAATGAGCAGTTCTTC
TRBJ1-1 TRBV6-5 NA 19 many CASSYSSIRGPILNTEAFF TGTGCCAGCAGTTACTCGTCGATTCGGGGACCCATTTTGAACACTGAAGCTTTCTTT
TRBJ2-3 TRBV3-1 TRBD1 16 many CASSQVTGTATDTQYF TGTGCCAGCAGCCAAGTCACCGGGACAGCCACAGATACGCAGTATTTT
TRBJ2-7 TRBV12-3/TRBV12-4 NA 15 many CASSPPGLNSYEQYF TGTGCCAGCAGTCCGCCGGGACTCAACTCCTACGAGCAGTACTTC